This T cell receptor (beta chain) was identified in a study of shared clonotypes between healthy human individuals. This clone showed up just a few times. Its specificity is not known. Study-level findings and limits: The study found lower generation probabilities in non-shared clonotypes than in those shared by all four donors. It was only blood that was sampled, and tissue repertoires likely differ. A generally larger estimated richness was seen in naive subsets than in memory subsets.

The CDR3 is 11 amino acids. Trimming stripped 7 bases from V and 4 bases from J, with 7 bases between. Germline loops: CDR1 SNHLY, CDR2 FYNNEI. Source study methods: There were no quality scores in the junction-only immunoSEQ sequences, so filtering differed. Libraries were prepared by immunoSEQ multiplex PCR; TCRdb keeps only in-frame clonotypes and omits some of them. The V and J calls and clone size come from that table; D and trimming were worked out from the DNA. Among some 790,000 clones listed, around 70% were seen once. The TCR comes from a woman between 25 and 40 years old in good health. Material: memory CD4+ T cells sorted from blood. The subset is: CD45RA-negative fraction. V is TRBV2 and J is TRBJ1-1; D uncertain. CDR3 region: CASTVGTEAFF. The DNA for the CDR3 is TGTGCCAGCACCGTGGGCACTGAAGCTTTCTTT.